The next 10 T cell receptor beta chains were all read from a single sample in a study of T cell changes during pregnancy in multiple sclerosis. Clones were read by immunoSEQ multiplex PCR, and TCRdb kept only the in-frame ones, dropping some. The table lists about 84,000 clones, 94% of them singletons. Material: peripheral blood, obtained in the second trimester of pregnancy. These receptors came from a female donor in good health, enrolled as a control in a pregnancy study.

The chain combines TRBV29-1 with TRBJ2-1; the D gene is possibly TRBD2 (5 bases). Looked up from germline, CDR1 is SQVTM and CDR2 is ANQGSEA. V lost 1 base to trimming and J lost 9 bases, with 16 bases between them. The CDR3 contains 14 residues. DNA of the CDR3: TGCAGCGTTGAAGTAACGAGCGGCAAGTTTGAGCAGTTCTTC. As protein: CSVEVTSGKFEQFF.

This chain links TRBV4-1 with TRBJ1-2; TRBD1 agrees at 10 bases. Looked up from germline, CDR1 is MGHRA and CDR2 is YSYEKL. After removal of 5 bases from V and 7 bases from J, the junction contained 10 bases not matched to a gene. This CDR3 contains 15 residues. The CDR3: CASSSRDRGGVGYTF. In DNA form, the CDR3 reads TGCGCCAGCAGCTCGCGGGACAGGGGAGGGGTTGGCTACACCTTC.

The V and J genes are TRBV4-2 and TRBJ2-7; 8 nucleotides line up with TRBD2. This CDR3 contains 15 residues. CDR1 and CDR2 from the germline V gene are LGHNA and YNFKEQ. The V gene end was trimmed by 2 bases and the J gene end by 0 bases; junction bases not matched to a gene: 3. The DNA of the CDR3 is TGTGCCAGCAGCCAACAGCGGGGGAGCTCCTACGAGCAGTACTTC. Protein product: CASSQQRGSSYEQYF.

In nucleotides, the CDR3 is TGTGCCAGCAGCTCAGACGTTGTGGGCAGCTCTGGGGCCAACGTCCTGACTTTC. Translation: CASSSDVVGSSGANVLTF. The chain is built from TRBV7-8 and TRBJ2-6; D unresolved. The germline CDR1 and CDR2 sequences are SGHVS and FQNEAQ. The length of the CDR3 is 18 residues. The V gene lost 4 bases and the J gene lost 0 bases, with 16 bases spanning the gap. Looking up the rest from reference TRBV7-8 and TRBJ2-6 gives the full variable domain: GAGVSQSPRYKVAKRGQDVALRCDPISGHVSLFWYQQALGQGPEFLTYFQNEAQLDKSGLPSDRFFAERPEGSVSTLKIQRTQQEDSAVYLCASSSDVVGSSGANVLTFGAGSRLTVL.

This sequence joins TRBV10-3 and TRBJ1-3; TRBD1 matches 10 bases. There are 15 residues in the CDR3. J lost 4 bases, V lost 3 bases, and 3 bases had no gene match. Germline loops: CDR1 ENHRY, CDR2 SYGVKD. The CDR3: CAISEGTGAGNTIYF. CDR3 nucleotide sequence: TGTGCCATCAGTGAAGGGACAGGGGCGGGAAACACCATATATTTT.

V is TRBV5-1 and J is TRBJ2-2; 10 bases agree with TRBD2. Germline V gene lookup returns CDR1 SGHRS and CDR2 YFSETQ. This CDR3 is 16 amino acids long. V was clipped by 1 base and J by 7 bases; unmatched bases: 7. The CDR3, as DNA: TGCGCCAGCAGCTTGAGGCTAGCGGGAGAAAACGGGGAGCTGTTTTTT. Residues: CASSLRLAGENGELFF.

This chain links TRBV5-4 with TRBJ1-3; TRBD1 might be the D (6 bases). CDR1 is SGHNT, CDR2 YYREEE, per germline (reference sequence). Trimming took 4 bases from V and 0 from J, leaving 11 bases between them. This CDR3 has 15 amino acids. The CDR3 region is CASSPGGGSGNTIYF. In DNA, the CDR3 is TGTGCCAGCAGCCCTGGGGGCGGCTCTGGAAACACCATATATTTT.

The V gene is TRBV2, the J gene TRBJ1-5, with 10 bases lining up with TRBD1. The CDR3 has 15 residues. Trimming took 6 bases from V and 6 from J; bases not matched to a gene: 8. CDR1 is SNHLY, CDR2 FYNNEI, per germline. The CDR3 DNA sequence: TGTGCCAGCAGCAGGGACAGGGGTGGGACTCAGCCCCAGCATTTT. As protein: CASSRDRGGTQPQHF. The entire variable domain, with the rest obtained from reference TRBV2 and TRBJ1-5, is as follows: EPEVTQTPSHQVTQMGQEVILRCVPISNHLYFYWYRQILGQKVEFLVSFYNNEISEKSEIFDDQFSVERPDGSNFTLKIRSTKLEDSAMYFCASSRDRGGTQPQHFGDGTRLSIL.

V usage is TRBV29-1 and J usage is TRBJ1-1; 9 bases are shared with TRBD1. V lost 6 bases to trimming and J lost 4 bases; unmatched junction nucleotides: 3. Germline V gene lookup returns CDR1 SQVTM and CDR2 ANQGSEA. CDR3 length: 12 amino acids. For the CDR3, the DNA is TGCAGCGTCGAGACAGGGGGCACTGAAGCTTTCTTT. It encodes CSVETGGTEAFF.

V usage is TRBV9 and J usage is TRBJ2-5; the D gene is possibly TRBD2 (6 bases). CDR3 length equals 15 residues. Germline loops: CDR1 SGDLS, CDR2 YYNGEE. Between the trimmed V and J ends, which lost 2 bases and 2 bases, there was a span of 13 bases. The CDR3 DNA follows: TGTGCCAGCAGCGTTAGCGGAAACTCTCAAGAGACCCAGTACTTC. Protein: CASSVSGNSQETQYF.